This T cell receptor beta chain was recovered during a study of blood T cell repertoires in COVID-19. During active infection, Seattle patients enrolled and were then monitored through disease. Sequencing used immunoSEQ multiplex PCR; TCRdb keeps in-frame clones, though not all of them. Of about 120,000 clones in the sample, 85% were seen once. The germline CDR1 and CDR2 sequences are ENHRY and SYGVKD. V was pared by 0 bases and J by 2 bases, with 5 bases of the junction left unmatched. The CDR3 has 17 residues. This TCR came from a woman aged 60-75 years with COVID-19, enrolled during active disease. V usage is TRBV10-3 and J usage is TRBJ2-1; 9 bases match TRBD2. Material: peripheral blood. The CDR3 DNA reads as TGTGCCATCAGTGAGTCGAATAGCGGGGGCACCTACAATGAGCAGTTCTTC. This sequence encodes CAISESNSGGTYNEQFF.